The 15 T cell receptor beta chains in this list originate from one sample, sequenced in a study of blood T cells in healthy people across ages. PCR was performed a second time for 7 to 11 cycles using a sample-barcoded 5' primer and a J-beta primer mix. One entry per CDR3 protein results from TCRdb running MiXCR on the 5' RACE reads. The sample has about 780,000 distinct CDR3 sequences, 35% to 50% seen once. Source material: blood. Every receptor here comes from a man older than 75 in good health.

The rearrangement uses TRBV7-9 and TRBJ1-1; no clear D gene. Per the germline V gene, CDR1 is SEHNR and CDR2 is FQNEAQ (reference sequence). The CDR3 sequence is 14 residues long. The V end lost 4 bases, the J end lost 3 bases, and 12 bases lay between the germline ends. The CDR3 bases are TGTGCCAGCAGCTCCCCCAGCAGAGACACTGAAGCTTTCTTT. Protein product: CASSSPSRDTEAFF.

The chain is built from TRBV7-2 and TRBJ1-5; the D gene is possibly TRBD1 (6 bases). V was cut by 8 bases and J by 7 bases, with 15 bases left in between. This CDR3 region has 13 residues. The V gene's germline CDR1 is SGHTA and CDR2 FQGNSA. CDR3 residues: CASVPAGEQPQHF. Here the CDR3 DNA reads TGTGCCAGCGTTCCCGCAGGGGAGCAGCCCCAGCATTTT.

This clonotype has a count of ten or more. The V and J genes are TRBV10-3 and TRBJ2-2, with D possibly matching TRBD2 (6 bases). This CDR3 is 17 amino acids long. Germline lookup yields CDR1 ENHRY and CDR2 SYGVKD. Trimming stripped 2 bases from V and 4 bases from J, with 17 bases between. The CDR3 here is CAISELRDGSGTGELFF. In DNA form, the CDR3 reads TGTGCCATCAGTGAGCTTCGGGACGGGAGCGGCACCGGGGAGCTGTTTTTT.

The CDR3 sequence is CSVEGVVGTSGAYNEQFF. The CDR3 DNA sequence: TGCAGCGTTGAGGGTGTGGTTGGGACTAGCGGAGCCTACAATGAGCAGTTCTTC. The V call is TRBV29-1, the J call TRBJ2-1, with TRBD2 matching 11 bases. J gave up 2 bases and V 3 bases, and 12 bases lay outside the gene matches. The CDR3 contains 18 residues. The germline CDR1 and CDR2 sequences are SQVTM and ANQGSEA.

This clonotype was observed at least ten times. The chain carries TRBV20-1 and TRBJ2-7; 9 bases map to TRBD2. Germline CDR1 reads DFQATT; CDR2 reads SNEGSKA (reference sequence). The CDR3 consists of 17 residues. Germline trimming cut 1 base from V and 3 bases from J; bases unmatched to any gene: 13. CDR3 amino acids: CSARVGGGRAMNYEQYF. The DNA of the CDR3 is TGCAGTGCTAGAGTGGGAGGCGGGAGGGCCATGAACTACGAGCAGTACTTC.

This clonotype was counted at least ten times. The chain uses TRBV12-3 or TRBV12-4 and TRBJ1-6; unclear D gene. The CDR3 totals 14 residues. V was clipped by 0 bases and J by 8 bases, with 8 bases between them. The CDR3 sequence is CASSLALKDSPLHF. CDR3 DNA: TGTGCCAGCAGTTTAGCGCTGAAGGATTCACCCCTCCACTTT.

The rearrangement uses TRBV12-3 or TRBV12-4 and TRBJ2-5, with D tentatively TRBD1 or TRBD2 (5 bases each). V dropped 6 bases and J dropped 2 bases, with 16 bases sitting between them. The CDR3 spans 15 residues. DNA for the CDR3: TGTGCCAGCAGCCCCGTGGGGACCACACAAGAGACCCAGTACTTC. It yields the protein CASSPVGTTQETQYF.

The CDR3: CASSTGTPYEQYF. The CDR3 coding sequence is TGTGCCAGCAGTACCGGGACACCATACGAGCAGTACTTC. J is TRBJ2-4 and V is TRBV12-3 or TRBV12-4, with a weak D call TRBD1 (6 bases). The J call may be in error: the DNA end matches TRBJ2-7 better. The CDR3 is 13 amino acids.

Comment on this clonotype: One base away lies a much larger clone, so this may be a sequencing read error. The chain links TRBV28 to TRBJ1-4, with 10 positions matching TRBD1. Germline V gene sequence: CDR1 MDHEN, CDR2 SYDVKM. J gave up 6 bases and V 6 bases, and 10 bases lay outside the gene matches. CDR3 length: 16 amino acids. CDR3 coding DNA: TGTGCCAGCAGACTATGGTCGGGGACAGGGGATGAAAAACTGTTTTTT. Residues: CASRLWSGTGDEKLFF.

This clonotype came up a few times. The rearrangement joins TRBV28 to TRBJ2-7, with 9 bases that match TRBD1. The length of the CDR3 is 15 residues. Germline V gene data show CDR1 as MDHEN and CDR2 as SYDVKM. V trimming: 6 bases; J trimming: 4 bases; junction bases outside the gene matches: 10. CDR3 DNA sequence: TGTGCCAGCAGCGACAGGGGGGCCCTCTTATACGAGCAGTACTTC. Residues: CASSDRGALLYEQYF.

This clonotype appeared a few times. CDR3 in amino acids: CSAIQGDIYGYTF. CDR3 sequence (DNA): TGCAGTGCTATCCAGGGGGATATCTATGGCTACACCTTC. V gene TRBV20-1 combines with J gene TRBJ1-2; TRBD1 aligns across 7 bases. The CDR3 contains 13 residues. Trimming removed 4 bases from V and 4 bases from J; junction bases left unmatched: 6. The V gene's germline CDR1 is DFQATT and CDR2 SNEGSKA (reference sequence).

Concerning this clonotype: The junction departs from the called germline gene at one end, perhaps through a read error. This chain connects TRBV5-1 to TRBJ1-2; the match to TRBD1 covers 7 bases. The CDR3 is made up of 15 amino acids. Germline V gives CDR1 SGHRS, CDR2 YFSETQ. The CDR3 sequence is CAGSLDVGGGSGYTF. CDR3 nucleotide sequence: TGCGCCGGCAGCTTGGATGTAGGGGGCGGCAGTGGCTACACCTTC.

V usage is TRBV5-1 and J usage is TRBJ2-3, with 8 bases that match TRBD1. The CDR3 loop spans 14 amino acids. V gave up 4 bases and J gave up 5 bases; unmatched junction bases: 6. Germline V lookup: CDR1 SGHRS, CDR2 YFSETQ. The DNA for the CDR3 is TGCGCCAGCAGCGTACCCACAGGGGGAGATACGCAGTATTTT. It is translated as CASSVPTGGDTQYF. The full variable domain, rest sourced from reference TRBV5-1 and TRBJ2-3, is KAGVTQTPRYLIKTRGQQVTLSCSPISGHRSVSWYQQTPGQGLQFLFEYFSETQRNKGNFPGRFSGRQFSNSRSEMNVSTLELGDSALYLCASSVPTGGDTQYFGPGTRLTVL.

V and J are TRBV5-1 and TRBJ1-2, with a possible D match to TRBD1 (5 bases). The germline V gene encodes CDR1 SGHRS and CDR2 YFSETQ. Trimming cost V 4 bases and J 6 bases, with 13 bases left between them. The CDR3 loop spans 13 amino acids. CDR3 in DNA: TGCGCCAGCAGCCGGGAAGGACACGATGGCTACACCTTC. It is translated as CASSREGHDGYTF.

V is TRBV3-1 and J is TRBJ2-7; D call uncertain. Germline loops: CDR1 LGHDT, CDR2 YNNKEL (reference sequence). Trimming cost V 3 bases and J 2 bases, with 14 bases left between them. The CDR3 is made up of 15 amino acids. The CDR3 spells CASSHTQDQTYEQYF. As DNA, the CDR3 is TGTGCCAGCAGCCATACACAAGACCAGACCTACGAGCAGTACTTC.